This TCR beta chain is drawn from a study of blood T cell repertoires in COVID-19. Study-wide background: Specimens from acute and convalescent COVID-19 originated in the United States, Italy and Spain. PBMCs, B-cell-depleted T cells, or T cells were the source of the cDNA or gDNA that made up the material.

The assay was immunoSEQ multiplex PCR, and TCRdb's table has in-frame clones only and misses some. The sample contains approximately 67,000 clones, approximately 79% of which appear only once. The clonotype originates from a man aged 60 to 69 with acute or convalescent COVID-19. Sequenced input: peripheral blood.

CDR3 in amino acids: CASSQGLAGVETQYF. The CDR3 nucleotides are TGTGCCAGCAGCCAGGGACTAGCGGGGGTGGAGACCCAGTACTTC. This rearrangement joins TRBV14 to TRBJ2-5; TRBD2 matches 14 bases. Germline V gene lookup returns CDR1 SGHDN and CDR2 FVKESK. This CDR3 region has 15 residues. J was trimmed by 5 bases and V by 3 bases; bases with no gene match: 2.